These T cell receptor beta chains were read from a single sample in a study of blood T cell repertoires in COVID-19. The table came from immunoSEQ multiplex PCR; TCRdb's copy has only in-frame clones and leaves some out. Among some 120,000 clones listed, less than 90% were seen once. Sequences were obtained from PBMCs or T cells enriched from blood (not recorded which). These receptors were taken from a man aged 30 to 45 who had recovered from COVID-19. The CDR3 runs from the conserved cysteine through the conserved F or W. A D gene is named only where the DNA matches it firmly. Size tells how often a clone was seen (once, few, many) or the class of an expanded clone, and some rows leave it out.

abundance	v_gene	j_gene	d_gene	CDR3aa	CDR3nt
NA	TRBV7-6	TRBJ2-3	TRBD2	CASSLVGGGADTQYF	TGTGCCAGCAGCTTAGTGGGCGGGGGGGCAGATACGCAGTATTTT
few	TRBV6-5	TRBJ1-5	NA	CASSPGVRRDQPQHF	TGTGCCAGCAGTCCAGGGGTAAGGCGGGATCAGCCCCAGCATTTT
NA	TRBV12-5	TRBJ2-5	NA	CASGLTQQVRETQYF	TGTGCTAGTGGTTTGACCCAACAGGTCCGGGAGACCCAGTACTTC
NA	TRBV9	TRBJ1-2	NA	CASSAPGQPYGYTF	TGTGCCAGCAGCGCCCCTGGGCAGCCATATGGCTACACCTTC
NA	TRBV10-2	TRBJ2-3	NA	CASREQTDTQYF	TGCGCCAGCAGGGAACAGACAGATACGCAGTATTTT
NA	TRBV19	TRBJ2-1	TRBD2	CASSSSGVYNEQFF	TGTGCCAGTAGTTCTAGCGGGGTCTACAATGAGCAGTTCTTC
NA	TRBV27	TRBJ2-1	TRBD2	CASSLYRGRDNEQFF	TGTGCCAGCAGTTTATATCGCGGGAGAGATAATGAGCAGTTCTTC
few	TRBV6-2/TRBV6-3	TRBJ1-6	TRBD1	CASSTGQSSPLHF	TGTGCCAGCAGTACGGGACAGAGTTCACCCCTCCACTTT
once	TRBV5-1	TRBJ1-4	NA	CATRAGTEEKLFF	TGCGCCACCCGGGCGGGGACCGAAGAAAAACTGTTTTTT
few	TRBV7-9	TRBJ1-2	NA	CASSSMYGYTF	TGTGCCAGCAGCTCCATGTATGGCTACACCTTC
NA	TRBV2	TRBJ2-5	TRBD2	CASSPVATSGTQETQYF	TGTGCCAGCAGCCCGGTCGCGACTAGCGGGACCCAAGAGACCCAGTACTTC
NA	TRBV29-1	TRBJ1-2	NA	CSVLDRLGLGYTF	TGCAGCGTTTTGGACAGACTGGGCCTGGGCTACACCTTC
NA	TRBV6-2/TRBV6-3	TRBJ2-7	TRBD2	CASSLWTSGESYEQYF	TGTGCCAGCAGTCTGTGGACTAGCGGGGAGTCCTACGAGCAGTACTTC
NA	TRBV5-1	TRBJ1-1	NA	CASSPGIWATEMNTEAFF	TGCGCCAGCAGCCCGGGAATTTGGGCGACGGAAATGAACACTGAAGCTTTCTTT
NA	TRBV5-1	TRBJ2-1	TRBD2	CASSRLAGSYNEQFF	TGCGCCAGCAGCCGACTAGCGGGTTCCTACAATGAGCAGTTCTTC
NA	TRBV5-1	TRBJ1-1	NA	CASSLLGHPNTEAFF	TGCGCCAGCAGCTTGTTAGGACACCCGAACACTGAAGCTTTCTTT
once	TRBV29-1	TRBJ2-2	NA	CSVLDRKNTGELFF	TGCAGCGTTCTGGACAGAAAGAACACCGGGGAGCTGTTTTTT
NA	TRBV18	TRBJ1-5	NA	CASSRDSNSNQPQHF	TGTGCCAGCTCCCGAGACAGTAATAGCAATCAGCCCCAGCATTTT
once	TRBV9	TRBJ1-4	NA	CASSPKGAEGEKLFF	TGTGCCAGCAGCCCAAAAGGAGCAGAGGGTGAAAAACTGTTTTTT
NA	TRBV3-1/TRBV3-2	TRBJ2-1	TRBD2	CASSPGLAGVPGGNEQFF	TGTGCCAGCAGCCCGGGACTAGCGGGGGTACCGGGAGGCAATGAGCAGTTCTTC
NA	TRBV29-1	TRBJ2-7	NA	CSVEGLAPEQYF	TGCAGCGTTGAAGGTCTAGCTCCGGAGCAGTACTTC
NA	TRBV21-1	TRBJ2-1	NA	CASSPGGGGLAGYYNEQFF	TGTGCCAGCAGCCCTGGCGGGGGGGGACTAGCGGGATACTACAATGAGCAGTTCTTC
NA	TRBV6-4	TRBJ1-2	NA	CASSEGAGYGYTF	TGTGCCAGCAGTGAGGGTGCAGGGTATGGCTACACCTTC
many	TRBV4-1	TRBJ2-7	TRBD2	CASSQGGLAGGSSYEQYF	TGCGCCAGCAGCCAGGGGGGACTAGCGGGTGGGAGCTCCTACGAGCAGTACTTC
NA	TRBV6-2/TRBV6-3	TRBJ2-1	TRBD2	CASSYSSSGEQFF	TGTGCCAGCAGTTACTCGTCTAGCGGGGAACAGTTCTTC
NA	TRBV9	TRBJ2-1	TRBD2	CASSVATSGRDEQFF	TGTGCCAGCAGCGTAGCTACTAGCGGGAGGGATGAGCAGTTCTTC
NA	TRBV29-1	TRBJ2-1	TRBD1	CSVEDLPGQGLNEQFF	TGCAGCGTTGAAGATTTGCCGGGACAGGGGCTCAATGAGCAGTTCTTC
once	TRBV18	TRBJ1-1	TRBD1	CASSPGQGLNTEAFF	TGTGCCAGCTCACCTGGACAGGGGTTGAACACTGAAGCTTTCTTT
NA	TRBV15	TRBJ1-2	NA	CATSRGSGLEYGYTF	TGTGCCACCAGCAGAGGATCAGGGTTGGAGTATGGCTACACCTTC
NA	TRBV19	TRBJ1-2	NA	CASSSSGTPFYGYTF	TGTGCCAGTAGTAGCTCCGGGACACCTTTCTATGGCTACACCTTC
few	TRBV11-2	TRBJ2-2	NA	CASSPGRWEPNTGELFF	TGTGCCAGCAGCCCCGGTCGATGGGAGCCGAACACCGGGGAGCTGTTTTTT
NA	TRBV12-3/TRBV12-4	TRBJ1-1	NA	CASSLQTGSAAFF	TGTGCCAGCAGCCTACAAACAGGGAGCGCAGCTTTCTTT
NA	TRBV5-4	TRBJ1-1	NA	CASSGWAGMNTEAFF	TGTGCCAGCAGCGGGTGGGCGGGAATGAACACTGAAGCTTTCTTT
NA	TRBV5-1	TRBJ1-1	TRBD1	CASSLQGTGGDTEAFF	TGCGCCAGCAGCTTGCAGGGGACAGGGGGGGACACTGAAGCTTTCTTT
few	TRBV14	TRBJ1-5	TRBD1	CASSQEGGVMQPQHF	TGTGCCAGCAGCCAAGAAGGGGGCGTCATGCAGCCCCAGCATTTT
NA	TRBV6-5	TRBJ2-7	NA	CASSYSTAYEQYF	TGTGCCAGCAGTTACTCGACAGCCTACGAGCAGTACTTC
NA	TRBV15	TRBJ2-2	TRBD2	CATSRDRVAGVSGELFF	TGTGCCACCAGCAGAGATCGAGTAGCGGGAGTCTCCGGGGAGCTGTTTTTT
NA	TRBV28	TRBJ1-2	TRBD1	CASSSQGQVYGYTF	TGTGCCAGCAGTTCCCAGGGACAGGTCTATGGCTACACCTTC
NA	TRBV5-1	TRBJ2-7	NA	CASSPAGLGLTYEQYF	TGCGCCAGCAGCCCGGCGGGGCTGGGGCTAACCTACGAGCAGTACTTC
many	TRBV7-3	TRBJ2-1	TRBD2	CASSFLAGSSYNEQFF	TGTGCCAGCAGCTTTTTAGCGGGGAGCTCCTACAATGAGCAGTTCTTC
NA	TRBV12-5	TRBJ2-7	TRBD2	CASGLMTSGRSGYEQYF	TGTGCTAGTGGTTTGATGACTAGCGGGAGATCTGGCTACGAGCAGTACTTC
NA	TRBV4-1	TRBJ2-1	TRBD2	CASTNLGGSLYNEQFF	TGCGCCAGCACCAACCTAGGCGGGAGCCTCTACAATGAGCAGTTCTTC
few	TRBV13	TRBJ2-2	TRBD2	CASSPRGGLTGELFF	TGTGCCAGCAGCCCTCGGGGGGGTCTCACCGGGGAGCTGTTTTTT
once	TRBV25-1	TRBJ2-1	NA	CASSEGPGHYNEQFF	TGTGCCAGCAGTGAAGGTCCGGGACACTACAATGAGCAGTTCTTC
NA	TRBV7-3	TRBJ2-1	TRBD2	CASSSAGSPYNEQFF	TGTGCCAGCAGCTCAGCGGGGAGCCCCTACAATGAGCAGTTCTTC
NA	TRBV6-4	TRBJ1-2	TRBD1	CASSEDRGTMSGYTF	TGTGCCAGCAGTGAGGACAGGGGGACAATGTCGGGCTACACCTTC
NA	TRBV7-9	TRBJ1-2	TRBD1	CASSRLTGGFHYGYTF	TGTGCCAGCAGCCGTCTAACAGGGGGCTTTCACTATGGCTACACCTTC
NA	TRBV7-9	TRBJ2-1	TRBD2	CASSFGGRALDEQFF	TGTGCCAGCAGCTTCGGCGGGAGGGCGTTGGATGAGCAGTTCTTC
NA	TRBV3-1/TRBV3-2	TRBJ1-1	NA	CASSQAQGWMHTEAFF	TGTGCCAGCAGCCAAGCGCAGGGGTGGATGCACACTGAAGCTTTCTTT
NA	TRBV5-1	TRBJ2-3	TRBD1	CASSLGTGKSTDTQYF	TGCGCCAGCAGCTTGGGGACAGGGAAGAGCACAGATACGCAGTATTTT
once	TRBV4-1	TRBJ2-4	NA	CASSQEGGVKAKNIQYF	TGCGCCAGCAGCCAAGAAGGGGGAGTCAAAGCCAAAAACATTCAGTACTTC
NA	TRBV6-1	TRBJ2-3	TRBD1	CASSDGDREADTQYF	TGTGCCAGCAGCGACGGGGACAGGGAGGCAGATACGCAGTATTTT